The clone carrying this T cell receptor beta chain was seen only a few times. What it binds is unknown. This sample is part of a study of response to subunit inactivated influenza vaccine. TCRdb re-called the RT-PCR reads with MiXCR, one entry per CDR3 protein. The data show hundreds of thousands of distinct CDR3 sequences, approximately 18% seen once. V shed 3 bases and J shed 4 bases, with 10 bases lying between them. The CDR3 is made up of 14 amino acids. Per germline, CDR1 SGHTA and CDR2 FQGNSA. Whole-study findings and limits: Seasonal influenza vaccination, on each occasion, was suggested by the authors to recruit few new T cells.

The specimen comprised PBMCs from blood, sampled about 5 days after vaccination. The sequence derives from a man aged 45-65 years who received an inactivated influenza vaccine. The V and J genes are TRBV7-2 and TRBJ2-1; D possibly matches TRBD1 or TRBD2 (5 bases each). The CDR3 nucleotides read TGTGCCAGCAGCTTCTACGGGGCTTACAATGAGCAGTTCTTC. Protein sequence: CASSFYGAYNEQFF.